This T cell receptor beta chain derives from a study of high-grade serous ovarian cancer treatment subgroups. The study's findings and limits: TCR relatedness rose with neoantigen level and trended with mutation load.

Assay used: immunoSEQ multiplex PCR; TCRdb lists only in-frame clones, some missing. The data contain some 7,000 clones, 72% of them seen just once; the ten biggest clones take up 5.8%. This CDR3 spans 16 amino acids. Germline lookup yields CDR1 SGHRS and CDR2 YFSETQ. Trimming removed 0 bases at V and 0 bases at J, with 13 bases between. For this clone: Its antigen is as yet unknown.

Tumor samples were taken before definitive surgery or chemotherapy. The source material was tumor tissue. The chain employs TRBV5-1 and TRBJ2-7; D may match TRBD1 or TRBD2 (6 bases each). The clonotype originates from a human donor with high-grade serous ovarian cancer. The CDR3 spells CASSLGRGANSYEQYF. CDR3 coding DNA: TGCGCCAGCAGCTTGGGAAGGGGGGCTAACTCCTACGAGCAGTACTTC. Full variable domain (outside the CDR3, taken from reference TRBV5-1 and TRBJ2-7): KAGVTQTPRYLIKTRGQQVTLSCSPISGHRSVSWYQQTPGQGLQFLFEYFSETQRNKGNFPGRFSGRQFSNSRSEMNVSTLELGDSALYLCASSLGRGANSYEQYFGPGTRLTVT.